Sequencing of this T cell receptor (beta chain) was carried out in a study of CD8+ T cells in alopecia areata. For the study at large: The drug, oral tofacitinib, was given to treated patients at 5 to 10 mg twice daily. The tofacitinib course ran for 6 to 18 months and was followed by 6 months off drug.

Sequencing relied on a cDNA template that was reverse transcribed from extracted RNA. Profiled with immunoSEQ multiplex PCR; TCRdb holds only in-frame clones, not every one. The data hold about 11,000 clones, with roughly 57% observed a single time. Whole-study findings and limits: Among patients, TCR sharing was less clear than in mice, a difference possibly due in part to HLA diversity in the patient population. Lesional scalp, especially alopecia totalis/universalis, showed higher clonality than normal scalp.

Details on this clone: Its antigen is unknown.

Obtained from alopecia areata patients were lesional scalp punch biopsies along with peripheral blood. Sample: skin. The sequence came from a human donor with alopecia areata.

In DNA form, the CDR3 reads TGTGCCAGCAGTTATAACAGGGAGGAGACCCAGTACTTC. This translates into CASSYNREETQYF. V usage is TRBV27 and J usage is TRBJ2-5; tentatively, D is TRBD1 (6 bases). There are 13 residues in the CDR3. Trimming removed 4 bases from V and 5 bases from J, with 11 bases in between. Germline loops: CDR1 MNHEY, CDR2 SMNVEV (reference sequence).